The T cell receptor beta chain under discussion was sequenced for a study of response to subunit inactivated influenza vaccine. V gave up 3 bases and J gave up 0 bases, with 12 bases separating them. Germline CDR1 is DFQATT and CDR2 is SNEGSKA (reference sequence). The CDR3 runs to 14 residues. This clonotype was counted once. The antigen is not known. TCRdb re-derived calls from the RT-PCR reads in MiXCR, one entry per CDR3 protein. This sample yields 550,000 to 800,000 distinct CDR3 sequences, of which approximately 15% are seen a single time; approximately 6.5% belongs to the top ten. Study results and limitations: T cells newly recruited by each seasonal influenza vaccination are few, the authors suggested.

The source was PBMCs from blood, collected around two weeks before vaccination. This chain uses TRBV20-1 with TRBJ2-7, with unresolved D. This receptor was taken from a man aged 50-59 years who received an inactivated influenza vaccine. The CDR3 here is CSASDLAASYEQYF. As DNA, the CDR3 is TGCAGTGCTAGTGATTTGGCGGCCTCCTACGAGCAGTACTTC.